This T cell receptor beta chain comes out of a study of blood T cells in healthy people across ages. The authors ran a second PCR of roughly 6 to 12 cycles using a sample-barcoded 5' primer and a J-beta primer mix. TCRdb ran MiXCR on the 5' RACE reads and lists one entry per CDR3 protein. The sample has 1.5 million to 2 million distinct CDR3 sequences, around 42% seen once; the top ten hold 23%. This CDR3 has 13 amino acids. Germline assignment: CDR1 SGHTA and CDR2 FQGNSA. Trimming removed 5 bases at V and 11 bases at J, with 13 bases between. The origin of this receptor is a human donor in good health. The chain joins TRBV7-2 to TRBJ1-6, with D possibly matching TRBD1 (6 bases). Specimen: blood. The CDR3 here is CASSPGQWTPLHF. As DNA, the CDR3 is TGTGCCAGCAGCCCCGGACAGTGGACACCCCTCCACTTT.